This T cell receptor beta chain was sequenced in a study of blood T cells in healthy people across ages. Through a sample-barcoded 5' primer and a J-beta primer mix, a second PCR was run for 7 to 11 cycles. TCRdb re-derived calls from the 5' RACE reads in MiXCR, one entry per CDR3 protein. The sample consists of 650,000 to 1,000,000 distinct CDR3 sequences, about 46% of them appearing once. Germline CDR1 DFQATT, CDR2 SNEGSKA (reference sequence). The CDR3 runs 16 residues. With 5 bases clipped from V and 5 bases from J, the junction kept 11 bases outside the gene matches. Study-wide points: Naive CD4+ cells and diversity were both higher in long-lived donors than in aged donors. Diversity was estimated from one million T cells, and these estimates were considered underestimates.

On this clonotype: Its antigen remains unknown.

Material: blood. The sequence was obtained from a man older than 75 in good health. The chain employs TRBV20-1 and TRBJ2-1; 11 bases are a match to TRBD2. CDR3 residues: CSARNRLAGYDNEQFF. The CDR3 nucleotides read TGCAGTGCTCGAAACAGACTAGCGGGATATGACAATGAGCAGTTCTTC.